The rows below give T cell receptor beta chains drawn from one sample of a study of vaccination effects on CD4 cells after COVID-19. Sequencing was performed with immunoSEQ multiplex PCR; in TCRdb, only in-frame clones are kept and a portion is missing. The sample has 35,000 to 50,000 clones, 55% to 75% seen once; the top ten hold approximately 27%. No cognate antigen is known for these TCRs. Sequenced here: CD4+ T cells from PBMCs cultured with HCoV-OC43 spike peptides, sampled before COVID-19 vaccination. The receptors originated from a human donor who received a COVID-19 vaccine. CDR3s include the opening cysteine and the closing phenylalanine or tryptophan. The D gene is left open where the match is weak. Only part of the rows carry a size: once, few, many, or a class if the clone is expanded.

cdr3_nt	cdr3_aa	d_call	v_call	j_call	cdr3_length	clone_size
TGTGCCAGCAGCGATCCCTTAGCGGGGGACCTCACAGATACGCAGTATTTT	CASSDPLAGDLTDTQYF	TRBD2	TRBV9	TRBJ2-3	17	.
TGTGCCAGCAGCCCGGGACAGCGAACGGGGGAGCAGTACTTC	CASSPGQRTGEQYF	TRBD1	TRBV11-1	TRBJ2-7	14	.
TGTGCCAGCACCCCGGACAGGGCGGGCTATGGCTACACCTTC	CASTPDRAGYGYTF	TRBD1	TRBV6-5	TRBJ1-2	14	.
TGTGCCTGGAGCGGAGCAGGGGTTATTGAAAAACTGTTTTTT	CAWSGAGVIEKLFF	.	TRBV30	TRBJ1-4	14	.
TGTGCCAGCAGCTCGGGACGGACTGAAGCTTTCTTT	CASSSGRTEAFF	.	TRBV5-4	TRBJ1-1	12	.
TGCGCCAGCAGCACTCGACCGAGGAACACCGGGGAGCTGTTTTTT	CASSTRPRNTGELFF	.	TRBV5-1	TRBJ2-2	15	.
TGTGCCAGCAGTGATACCGTAGCGATCTTC	CASSDTVAIF	.	TRBV6-1	TRBJ2-7	10	.
TGTGCCTGGAGTGTAAACGGCGGGAACACAGATACGCAGTATTTT	CAWSVNGGNTDTQYF	.	TRBV30	TRBJ2-3	15	.
TGCGCCAGCAGCTTGAACCCCCTTAACAGGGGAGATACGCAGTATTTT	CASSLNPLNRGDTQYF	TRBD1	TRBV5-1	TRBJ2-3	16	.
TGTGCCAGCACCAACGGGGGAATCAACACCGGGGAGCTGTTTTTT	CASTNGGINTGELFF	.	TRBV28	TRBJ2-2	15	.
TGTGCCAGCAAACGGGCCGGTGATAGCAATCAGCCCCAGCATTTT	CASKRAGDSNQPQHF	.	TRBV6-6	TRBJ1-5	15	.
TGCGCCAGCAGCTTGACAGGGACCTATGGCTACACCTTC	CASSLTGTYGYTF	.	TRBV5-1	TRBJ1-2	13	.
TGTGCCAGCGGGATGCGGACTAGCGGTCTCAATGAGCAGTTCTTC	CASGMRTSGLNEQFF	TRBD2	TRBV27	TRBJ2-1	15	.
TGCAGCGTTGATCGGGGGCAGGACACCGGGGAGCTGTTTTTT	CSVDRGQDTGELFF	.	TRBV29-1	TRBJ2-2	14	.
TGTGCCAGCAGTGGGGGACAGGGGTATGGCTACACCTTC	CASSGGQGYGYTF	TRBD1	TRBV28	TRBJ1-2	13	.
TGTGCCAGTAGTATGGCAGGGACAGCCCTTGAAGCTTTCTTT	CASSMAGTALEAFF	TRBD1	TRBV19	TRBJ1-1	14	few
TGTGCCAGTAGTCCGCGGGGGGGAGGCACAGATACGCAGTATTTT	CASSPRGGGTDTQYF	TRBD2	TRBV19	TRBJ2-3	15	.
TGTGCCAGCAGTCATGAGGCTTCTGGAAACACCATATATTTT	CASSHEASGNTIYF	.	TRBV28	TRBJ1-3	14	once
TGTGCCAGCAGCACCCGACAGGGTATGGCTGAAGCTTTCTTT	CASSTRQGMAEAFF	TRBD1	TRBV9	TRBJ1-1	14	.
TGTGCCAGCAGCCCCTATGCTAGTTCTAAGACCCAGTACTTC	CASSPYASSKTQYF	.	TRBV5-8	TRBJ2-5	14	.
TGTGCCAGCAGCCGGGTGGCAACTAATGAAAAACTGTTTTTT	CASSRVATNEKLFF	.	TRBV5-5	TRBJ1-4	14	few
TGCGCCAGCAGCGCACAGGGAGATGGAGCTTTCTTT	CASSAQGDGAFF	.	TRBV5-1	TRBJ1-1	12	once
TGTGCTAGTGGTTTGGGAGCGGGGGACCCCTCCTACGAGCAGTACTTC	CASGLGAGDPSYEQYF	TRBD2	TRBV12-5	TRBJ2-7	16	few
TGTGCCAGCAGCTTAGGGGGATCCCCCTACGAGCAGTACTTC	CASSLGGSPYEQYF	.	TRBV28	TRBJ2-7	14	once
TGTGCCAGCAGCTTAGTGGTAGTTACCATAGGCCATAATTCACCCCTCCACTTT	CASSLVVVTIGHNSPLHF	.	TRBV7-8	TRBJ1-6	18	.
TGCGCCAGCAGCTTGGGCGGGCAAGCCTTTTATGGCTACACCTTC	CASSLGGQAFYGYTF	.	TRBV5-1	TRBJ1-2	15	once
TGTGCCACCAGTGATTTTGGAAATAATTCACCCCTCCACTTT	CATSDFGNNSPLHF	.	TRBV24-1	TRBJ1-6	14	.
TGCGCCAGCAGCCAAGATTCCGAGGGGCGTGGTGGCTACACCTTC	CASSQDSEGRGGYTF	.	TRBV4-3	TRBJ1-2	15	.
TGTGCCAGCAGCTCGCTAGTTGGGAACATTCAGTACTTC	CASSSLVGNIQYF	.	TRBV11-2	TRBJ2-4	13	.